This paragraph reports one TCR beta chain. The antigen is not known. The TCR beta libraries were generated through quantitative 5'-RACE incorporating molecular barcodes. In TCRdb, the 5' RACE reads were re-called with MiXCR into one record per CDR3 protein. Among 220,000 or so distinct CDR3 sequences listed, around 16% were seen once. This entry belongs to a study of CD8 T cells in ankylosing spondylitis. Study results and limitations: A motif of several highly homologous TCR beta variants was seen as apparently characteristic of ankylosing spondylitis blood.

J lost 4 bases, V lost 1 base, and 4 bases had no gene match. The CDR3 is made up of 15 amino acids. Germline CDR1 and CDR2: SGHRS and YFSETQ. Sequenced input: blood, either unsorted or a sorted T cell fraction (not recorded which). The receptor's source is a male donor with ankylosing spondylitis. The chain combines TRBV5-1 with TRBJ2-5, with 10 bases lining up with TRBD2. The CDR3: CASSLRTSGIETQYF. The DNA for the CDR3 is TGCGCCAGCAGCTTGCGTACTAGCGGGATAGAGACCCAGTACTTC. The full variable domain, its missing parts supplied by reference TRBV5-1 and TRBJ2-5, is KAGVTQTPRYLIKTRGQQVTLSCSPISGHRSVSWYQQTPGQGLQFLFEYFSETQRNKGNFPGRFSGRQFSNSRSEMNVSTLELGDSALYLCASSLRTSGIETQYFGPGTRLLVL.